This TCR beta chain was recorded in a study of human T cells and chemical hapten exposure. As for time point: patch test 1, 2 weeks after DPC sensitization. Stated treatment: therapeutic diphenylcyclopropenone sensitization with weekly scalp DPC. Each CDR3 protein gets one entry after TCRdb re-called the RACE reads with MiXCR. The sample includes approximately 73,000 distinct CDR3 sequences, 9% to 12% seen only once; the top ten take about 1.4%. There are 13 residues in the CDR3. Germline V gives CDR1 GTSNPN, CDR2 SVGIG (reference sequence). Trimming pared 4 bases from V and 7 bases from J, leaving 14 bases between. The table lists this clonotype with a few counts.

This rearrangement joins TRBV30 to TRBJ1-5, with a tentative D call TRBD1 (5 bases). The TCR sequence derives from a woman between 45 and 60 years old with alopecia areata. Some clones in this sample may be carry-over from other donors' samples. The material sequenced was whole blood, taken in connection with sensitization to the hapten diphenylcyclopropenone (DPC). The DNA for the CDR3 is TGTGCCTGGACTCTTTTGCCAGGGCAGCCCCAGCATTTT. It codes for CAWTLLPGQPQHF. Together with reference TRBV30 and TRBJ1-5, the CDR3 gives the full variable domain: SQTIHQWPATLVQPVGSPLSLECTVEGTSNPNLYWYRQAAGRGLQLLFYSVGIGQISSEVPQNLSASRPQDRQFILSSKKLLLSDSGFYLCAWTLLPGQPQHFGDGTRLSIL.